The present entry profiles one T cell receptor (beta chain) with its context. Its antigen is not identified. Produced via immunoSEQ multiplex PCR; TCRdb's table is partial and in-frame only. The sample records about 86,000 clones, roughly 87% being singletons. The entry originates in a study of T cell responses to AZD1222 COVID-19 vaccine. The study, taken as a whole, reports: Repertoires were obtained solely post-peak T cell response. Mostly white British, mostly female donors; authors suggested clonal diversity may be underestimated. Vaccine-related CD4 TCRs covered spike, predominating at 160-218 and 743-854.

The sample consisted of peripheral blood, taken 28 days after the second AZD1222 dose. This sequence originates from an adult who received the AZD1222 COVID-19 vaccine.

The CDR3 DNA follows: TGTGCCAGCAGCTTACAAGCCCCCTACGAGCAGTACGTC. Translation gives CASSLQAPYEQYV. The chain is built from TRBV7-9 and TRBJ2-7; no clear D gene. Germline V gene lookup returns CDR1 SEHNR and CDR2 FQNEAQ (reference sequence). The V end was cut by 2 bases, the J end by 2 bases, with 7 bases between. The CDR3 covers 13 residues.